A single sample gave rise to the 7 T cell receptor beta chains below, sequenced in a study of T cells after posttransplantation cyclophosphamide. Clones were sequenced by immunoSEQ multiplex PCR, and TCRdb holds only the in-frame ones, with some missing. The sample includes 35,000 to 50,000 clones, 90% of them seen just once. Cyclophosphamide on days +3 and +4 followed busulfan-fludarabine conditioning and a marrow graft. Sequenced here: PBMCs, sampled about 64 days after allogeneic stem cell transplant with posttransplant cyclophosphamide. These receptor sequences come from a male patient between 55 and 70 years old who received an allogeneic stem cell transplant from a related donor and was CMV-positive. A subset of T cells may come from the graft donor.

The gene calls are TRBV7-9 and TRBJ2-6; no definite D call. This CDR3 spans 13 amino acids. Trimming stripped 3 bases from V and 4 bases from J, with 4 bases between. CDR1 is SEHNR, CDR2 FQNEAQ, per germline (reference sequence). CDR3 sequence reads: CASSFPGANVLTF. CDR3 nucleotide sequence: TGTGCCAGCAGCTTCCCGGGGGCCAACGTCCTGACTTTC.

This chain uses TRBV5-5 with TRBJ1-2; 7 bases line up with TRBD1. This CDR3 region has 15 residues. V gave up 4 bases and J gave up 4 bases; unmatched junction bases: 10. Germline CDR1 and CDR2: SGHKS and YYEKEE (reference sequence). Here the CDR3 reads CASSLLDRAPYGYTF. In DNA, the CDR3 is TGTGCCAGCAGCCTACTCGACAGGGCGCCCTATGGCTACACCTTC.

The V and J genes are TRBV10-3 and TRBJ2-7, with 10 bases aligning to TRBD2. V lost 5 bases, J lost 5 bases, and 3 bases stayed unmatched. The CDR3 is made up of 13 amino acids. Germline loops: CDR1 ENHRY, CDR2 SYGVKD. The CDR3 spells CAISLGTSDEQYF. In nucleotides, the CDR3 is TGTGCCATCAGTTTGGGGACTAGCGACGAGCAGTACTTC.

Comment on this clone: The germline gene is not matched at one end of the junction; a read error may be the cause. The J gene is TRBJ2-7, the V gene TRBV28; D remains unclear. The CDR3 covers 12 residues. Germline V gives CDR1 MDHEN, CDR2 SYDVKM. CDR3 sequence (DNA): TGTGCCAGCAGTCCGAGACTCCTAACCCCCGACTTC. Translation gives CASSPRLLTPDF. Full variable domain (rest looked up from reference TRBV28 and TRBJ2-7): DVKVTQSSRYLVKRTGEKVFLECVQDMDHENMFWYRQDPGLGLRLIYFSYDVKMKEKGDIPEGYSVSREKKERFSLILESASTNQTSMYLCASSPRLLTPDFGPGTRLTVT.

This chain links TRBV30 with TRBJ1-1, with D possibly being TRBD1 (5 bases). V was clipped by 8 bases and J by 4 bases, with 17 bases between them. Germline V gene lookup returns CDR1 GTSNPN and CDR2 SVGIG (reference sequence). There are 13 residues in the CDR3. The CDR3 coding sequence is TGTGCCGGCTCTCGGACAACGGGCACTGAAGCTTTCTTT. The encoded protein is CAGSRTTGTEAFF.

The chain employs TRBV6-6 and TRBJ1-6, with D possibly being TRBD1 (5 bases). Germline CDR1 MNHNY, CDR2 SVGAGI (reference sequence). The CDR3 runs to 14 residues. The germline V and J ends were trimmed by 6 bases and 5 bases, with 11 bases remaining between them. The CDR3 region has the DNA TGTGCCAGCAGCACTAAGGGGAATAATTCACCCCTCCACTTT. Its translation is CASSTKGNNSPLHF.

The rearrangement joins TRBV6-1 to TRBJ1-2; no reliable D call. Deletions cut 6 bases from V and 8 bases from J, with 7 bases between. Per germline, CDR1 MNHNS and CDR2 SASEGT. This CDR3 has 10 amino acids. CDR3 nucleotides: TGTGCCAGCAGCGGAGGGGGCTACACCTTC. Its protein is CASSGGGYTF.